This T cell receptor beta chain appears in the sequencing data of a study of T cell repertoires in cytomegalovirus infection. Germline V gene lookup returns CDR1 SGHTA and CDR2 FQGNSA. V lost 2 bases and J lost 5; bases outside the gene matches: 14. The CDR3 has 19 residues. TCRdb reanalysed the reads using MiXCR and keeps one entry per CDR3 protein. This sample has 200,000 to 300,000 distinct CDR3 sequences, with around 9% found just once. The specimen was PBMCs. The clonotype was recovered from a human donor in good health (CMV status not recorded). Some clones in this sample may be carry-over from other donors' samples. The rearrangement uses TRBV7-2 and TRBJ2-6, with 8 bases lining up with TRBD1. The DNA of the CDR3 is TGTGCCAGCAGCTTAACCCCCGACAGGGGAAGAGATAGGGCCAACGTCCTGACTTTC. Translated: CASSLTPDRGRDRANVLTF.